This TCR beta chain was sequenced in a study of T-cell memory formation after mild COVID-19. On the study more broadly: Clusters were largely donor specific. Study outcomes and limitations: Among clones contracting day 15 to 85, CD4/CD8 was balanced, whereas later expanders leaned CD4+.

MiXCR, run by TCRdb on the 5' RACE reads, gives a single entry per CDR3 protein. The sample lists 210,000 or so distinct CDR3 sequences, about 27% occurring once. The CDR3 spans 14 residues. Unmatched junction bases numbered 0, after V lost 1 base and J lost 2 bases. CDR1 is LGHNA, CDR2 YSLEER, per germline. Concerning this clonotype itself: Its antigen remains unidentified.

The chain employs TRBV4-3 and TRBJ1-2, with 8 bases that match TRBD1. This sequence originates from an adult woman who had mild COVID-19 (a few samples of this study predate the infection). Cell type and time point are not known. What was sequenced was PBMCs or a T cell subset sorted from them (not recorded which). The CDR3 nucleotides are TGCGCCAGCAGCCAAGGGGACAGGAACTATGGCTACACCTTC. As protein: CASSQGDRNYGYTF.